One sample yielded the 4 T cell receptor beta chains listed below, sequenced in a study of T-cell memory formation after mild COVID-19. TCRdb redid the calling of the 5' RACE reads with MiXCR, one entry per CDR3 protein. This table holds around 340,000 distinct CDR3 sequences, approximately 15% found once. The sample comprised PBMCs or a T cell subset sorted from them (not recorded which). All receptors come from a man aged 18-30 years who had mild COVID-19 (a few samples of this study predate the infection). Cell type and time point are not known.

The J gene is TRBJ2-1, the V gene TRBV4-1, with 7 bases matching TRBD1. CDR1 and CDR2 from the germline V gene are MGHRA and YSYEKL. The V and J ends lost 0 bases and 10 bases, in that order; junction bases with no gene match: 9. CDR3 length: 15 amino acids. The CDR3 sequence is CASSQDMAGGREQFF. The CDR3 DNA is TGCGCCAGCAGCCAAGATATGGCAGGGGGTCGCGAGCAGTTCTTC.

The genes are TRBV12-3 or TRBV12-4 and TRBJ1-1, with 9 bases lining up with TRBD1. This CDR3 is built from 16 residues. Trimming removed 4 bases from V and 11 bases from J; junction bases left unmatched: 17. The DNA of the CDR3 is TGTGCCAGCAGTTGGCGTCCCGGGACAGGGACGGGGAATGCTTTCTTT. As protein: CASSWRPGTGTGNAFF.

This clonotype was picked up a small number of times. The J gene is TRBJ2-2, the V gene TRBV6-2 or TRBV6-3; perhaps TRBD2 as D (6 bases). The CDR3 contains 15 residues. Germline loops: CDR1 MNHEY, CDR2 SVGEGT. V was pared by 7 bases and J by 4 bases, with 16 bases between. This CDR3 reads CASTRRGPRTGELFF. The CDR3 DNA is TGTGCCAGCACCCGGCGGGGACCCCGCACCGGGGAGCTGTTTTTT.

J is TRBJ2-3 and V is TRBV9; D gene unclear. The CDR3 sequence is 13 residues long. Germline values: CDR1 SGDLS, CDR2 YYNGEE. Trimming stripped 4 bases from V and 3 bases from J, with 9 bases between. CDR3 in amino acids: CASSYYTTDTQYF. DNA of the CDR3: TGTGCCAGCAGCTACTACACGACAGATACGCAGTATTTT. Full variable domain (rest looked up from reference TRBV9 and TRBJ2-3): DSGVTQTPKHLITATGQRVTLRCSPRSGDLSVYWYQQSLDQGLQFLIQYYNGEERAKGNILERFSAQQFPDLHSELNLSSLELGDSALYFCASSYYTTDTQYFGPGTRLTVL.